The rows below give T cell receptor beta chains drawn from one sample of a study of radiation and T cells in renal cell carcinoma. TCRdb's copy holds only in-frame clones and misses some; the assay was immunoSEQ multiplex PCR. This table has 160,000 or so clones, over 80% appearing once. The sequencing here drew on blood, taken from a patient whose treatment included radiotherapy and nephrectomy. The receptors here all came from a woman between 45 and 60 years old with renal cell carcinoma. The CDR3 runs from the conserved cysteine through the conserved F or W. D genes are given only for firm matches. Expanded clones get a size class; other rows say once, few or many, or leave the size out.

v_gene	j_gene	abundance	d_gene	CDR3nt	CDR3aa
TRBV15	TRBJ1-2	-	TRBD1	TGTGCCACCAGCATAGATTTGGGACAGCTCTCCCCTTCTAACTATGGCTACACCTTC	CATSIDLGQLSPSNYGYTF
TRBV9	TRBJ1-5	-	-	TGTGCCAGCAGCGTAGGGGGGGCAGGTCAGCCCCAGCATTTT	CASSVGGAGQPQHF
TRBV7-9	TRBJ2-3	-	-	TGTGCCAGCAGCTACTTTCCCCAACGAAACACAGATACGCAGTATTTT	CASSYFPQRNTDTQYF
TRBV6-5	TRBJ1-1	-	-	TGTGCCAGCATAACAGGCTGGAACACTGAAGCTTTCTTT	CASITGWNTEAFF
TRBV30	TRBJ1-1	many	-	TGTGCCTGGAGGTTTGGGAGGCCGAACACTGAAGCTTTCTTT	CAWRFGRPNTEAFF
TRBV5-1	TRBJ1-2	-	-	TGCGCCAGCAGCTTATACAGTTCTTATGGCTACACCTTC	CASSLYSSYGYTF
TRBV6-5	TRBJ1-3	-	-	TGTGCCAGCCAAAAGACAGGCCTCTCTGGAAACACCATATATTTT	CASQKTGLSGNTIYF
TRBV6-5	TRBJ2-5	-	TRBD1	TGTGCCAGCAGACGCGCAGCAGGGGGCTGGGAGACCCAGTACTTC	CASRRAAGGWETQYF
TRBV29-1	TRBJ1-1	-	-	TGCAGCGTTGAGCCAAAGGAGACTGAAGCTTTCTTT	CSVEPKETEAFF
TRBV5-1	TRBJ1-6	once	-	TGCGCCAGCAGCGACCCCGGGACACGACCGAGCTCCTATAATTCACCCCTCCACTTT	CASSDPGTRPSSYNSPLHF
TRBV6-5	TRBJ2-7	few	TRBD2	TGTGCCAGCAGCCCACCGGGAGGGTACGAGCAGTACTTC	CASSPPGGYEQYF
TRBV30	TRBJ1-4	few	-	TGTGCCTGGATAGACGGAAAGAATGAAAAACTGTTTTTT	CAWIDGKNEKLFF
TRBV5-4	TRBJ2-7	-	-	TGTGCCAGCAGCCCGGACATGACCTCCTACGAGCAGTACTTC	CASSPDMTSYEQYF
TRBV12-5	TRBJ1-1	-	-	TGTGCTAGTGGTGCCCGGGGGGCAGCTATGAACACTGAAGCTTTCTTT	CASGARGAAMNTEAFF
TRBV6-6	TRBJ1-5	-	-	TGTGCCAGCAGTTACAGGGAGGGCCAGCCCCAGCATTTT	CASSYREGQPQHF
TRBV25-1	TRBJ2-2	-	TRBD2	TGTGCCAGCAGTGAGGGACTAGCGGGAACCATCGACACCGGGGAGCTGTTTTTT	CASSEGLAGTIDTGELFF
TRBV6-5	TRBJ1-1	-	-	TGTGCCAGCAGTTACTCACCGGGACTAGGGGACACTGAAGCTTTCTTT	CASSYSPGLGDTEAFF
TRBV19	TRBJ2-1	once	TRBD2	TGTGCCAGTACTGGACTAGCGGGCTACAATGAGCAGTTCTTC	CASTGLAGYNEQFF
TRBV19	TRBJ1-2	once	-	TGTGCCAGTAGTATGGGGAGGGGGGAAAGCGGCTACACCTTC	CASSMGRGESGYTF
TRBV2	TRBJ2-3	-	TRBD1	TGTGCCAGCAAATTAGACAGGGCCACAGATACGCAGTATTTT	CASKLDRATDTQYF
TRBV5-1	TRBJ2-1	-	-	TGCGCCAGCAGACGAGGATACAATGAGCAGTTCTTC	CASRRGYNEQFF
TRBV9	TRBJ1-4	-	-	TGTGCCAGCAGCGTAGCTCCCGGACAGACTAATGAAAAACTGTTTTTT	CASSVAPGQTNEKLFF
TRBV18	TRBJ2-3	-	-	TGTGCCAGCTCACCAGGTAGCACAGATACGCAGTATTTT	CASSPGSTDTQYF
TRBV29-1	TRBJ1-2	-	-	TGCAGCGCAACGGACATAAACTATGGCTACACCTTC	CSATDINYGYTF
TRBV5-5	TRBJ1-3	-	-	TGTGCCAGCAGCTTAGGTCTACAGGGAGTTGGAAACACCATATATTTT	CASSLGLQGVGNTIYF